This TCR beta chain was identified during a study of T cells after yellow fever vaccination. This CDR3 region has 14 residues. Trimming took 6 bases from V and 5 from J; bases not matched to a gene: 5. Conversion of TCR transcripts into cDNA relied on 5'RACE template switching, which added a universal primer site and UMIs. In TCRdb, the 5' RACE reads were re-called with MiXCR into one record per CDR3 protein. The sample lists about 630,000 distinct CDR3 sequences; approximately 13% were seen once. Concerning this clonotype: Its cognate antigen is unknown.

Points from the study as a whole: The booster response re-showed most primary clones: around 96% CD4, around 87% CD8.

This rearrangement joins TRBV12-3 or TRBV12-4 to TRBJ2-1; 9 bases agree with TRBD1. This receptor was obtained from a man aged 30 to 39 who received the YFV17D yellow fever vaccine. Sample: PBMCs, taken on the day of the yellow fever booster vaccination. The CDR3 region has the DNA TGTGCCAGCAGCATCAGGACAGGGGACAATGAGCAGTTCTTC. It yields the protein CASSIRTGDNEQFF.